Below, 31 T cell receptor beta chains from the same sample are listed, as sequenced in a study of blood T cells in healthy people across ages. Primers used in a second PCR of about 7 to 12 cycles were a sample-barcoded 5' primer and a J-beta primer mix. Each CDR3 protein gets one entry after TCRdb re-called the 5' RACE reads with MiXCR. The sample lists approximately 880,000 distinct CDR3 sequences; under 50% were seen once. The sequencing sample was made of blood. All receptors come from a man aged 25-45 years in good health.

V is TRBV5-4 and J is TRBJ2-1; D is unclear. Trimming left V 4 bases short and J 0 bases short, with 8 bases between. The CDR3 loop spans 14 amino acids. Per the germline V gene, CDR1 is SGHNT and CDR2 is YYREEE (reference sequence). The CDR3 sequence: CASSPASSYNEQFF. For the CDR3, the DNA is TGTGCCAGCAGCCCGGCTTCCTCCTACAATGAGCAGTTCTTC. The whole variable domain, filled in from reference TRBV5-4 and TRBJ2-1, reads ETGVTQSPTHLIKTRGQQVTLRCSSQSGHNTVSWYQQALGQGPQFIFQYYREEENGRGNFPPRFSGLQFPNYSSELNVNALELDDSALYLCASSPASSYNEQFFGPGTRLTVL.

For this clonotype: The junction departs from germline at one end; a sequencing error may be responsible. The V gene is TRBV4-1, the J gene TRBJ1-4; TRBD1 agrees at 8 bases. The CDR3 length is 16 residues. Germline V CDR1 and CDR2: MGHRA, YSYEKL. CDR3: CTSSLQDRAPNERLFF. The CDR3 region has the DNA TGCACCAGCAGCCTCCAGGACAGGGCACCTAATGAAAGACTGTTTTTT.

This clonotype was recorded many times. This chain uses TRBV20-1 with TRBJ2-1; 12 bases match TRBD2. The trim removed 3 bases at V and 8 bases at J, leaving 14 bases unmatched. Germline V gives CDR1 DFQATT, CDR2 SNEGSKA (reference sequence). This CDR3 is 17 amino acids long. In DNA form, the CDR3 reads TGCAGTGCTAGTGTCCTAGCGGGGGGGCCCGCCATCCATGAGCAGTTCTTC. It encodes CSASVLAGGPAIHEQFF.

The chain links TRBV7-2 to TRBJ2-7; D tentatively fits TRBD1 or TRBD2 (5 bases each). The germline V gene encodes CDR1 SGHTA and CDR2 FQGNSA. The CDR3 has 16 amino acids. Trimming pared 1 base from V and 4 bases from J, leaving 17 bases between. The CDR3 loop is CASSLEGAGGGYEQYF. CDR3 DNA: TGTGCCAGCAGCTTAGAAGGGGCAGGTGGGGGTTACGAGCAGTACTTC.

J is TRBJ2-7 and V is TRBV7-9, with D possibly TRBD1 on 5 matching bases. CDR3 length equals 14 residues. V gave up 4 bases and J gave up 2 bases, with 12 bases separating them. Germline CDR1 and CDR2: SEHNR and FQNEAQ (reference sequence). The CDR3 sequence is CASSSDISPYEQYF. The CDR3 DNA is TGTGCCAGCAGCTCGGACATTTCCCCCTACGAGCAGTACTTC.

This rearrangement joins TRBV7-9 to TRBJ2-3; 9 bases agree with TRBD2. The CDR3 has 16 residues. The V segment lost 5 bases and the J segment 6 bases; nucleotides outside the gene matches: 12. CDR1 is SEHNR, CDR2 FQNEAQ, per germline (reference sequence). Here the CDR3 DNA reads TGTGCCAGCAGCCCCCCGACTAGCGGACCTCGGGATACGCAGTATTTT. It translates to CASSPPTSGPRDTQYF.

This clonotype turned up a few times. This chain links TRBV7-2 with TRBJ2-7, with D perhaps matching TRBD1 or TRBD2 (5 bases each). The CDR3 consists of 17 residues. V lost 2 bases to trimming and J lost 0 bases, with 17 bases between them. Germline V CDR1 and CDR2: SGHTA, FQGNSA. The CDR3 DNA reads as TGTGCCAGCAGCTTAAAGTCTTCGGGGCCCTTCTCCTACGAGCAGTACTTC. Residues: CASSLKSSGPFSYEQYF.

The V and J genes are TRBV6-5 and TRBJ2-1, with a possible D match to TRBD1 (5 bases). V was clipped by 6 bases and J by 6 bases, with 12 bases between them. Germline V CDR1 and CDR2: MNHEY, SVGAGI. The CDR3 contains 13 residues. CDR3 sequence reads: CASRGAAVNEQFF. CDR3 bases: TGTGCCAGCAGAGGGGCCGCCGTCAATGAGCAGTTCTTC.

This chain connects TRBV15 to TRBJ1-5; tentative D call: TRBD1 (6 bases). This CDR3 is built from 15 residues. Germline CDR1 is LNHNV and CDR2 is YYDKDF (reference sequence). Trimming shortened V by 0 bases and J by 6 bases, and 12 bases separated the two germline ends. The CDR3 sequence: CATSRDSGVGQPQHF. The CDR3 DNA reads as TGTGCCACCAGCAGAGATTCAGGGGTTGGTCAGCCCCAGCATTTT.

CDR3 sequence reads: CAWSVQFIPGDIQYF. The CDR3 DNA sequence: TGTGCCTGGAGTGTACAGTTCATCCCCGGGGACATTCAGTACTTC. The rearrangement joins TRBV30 to TRBJ2-4, with D tentatively TRBD2 (5 bases). Trimming left V 0 bases short and J 8 bases short, with 17 bases between. Looked up from germline, CDR1 is GTSNPN and CDR2 is SVGIG (reference sequence). CDR3 length: 15 amino acids.

This chain uses TRBV6-5 with TRBJ2-1; D is unclear. Germline V gives CDR1 MNHEY, CDR2 SVGAGI. Trimming took off 2 bases at V and 8 bases at J, with 10 bases between the two ends. This CDR3 spans 13 amino acids. CDR3 amino acids: CASSYGSSDEQFF. In DNA form, the CDR3 reads TGTGCCAGCAGTTACGGGTCCTCGGATGAGCAGTTCTTC.

This clonotype was found a few times. The chain is built from TRBV6-1 and TRBJ1-1, with a tentative D call TRBD1 (5 bases). CDR3 size: 14 residues. Per the germline V gene, CDR1 is MNHNS and CDR2 is SASEGT. Trimming pared 2 bases from V and 3 bases from J, leaving 10 bases between. The CDR3 region is CASSEQGGYTEAFF. CDR3 DNA sequence: TGTGCCAGCAGTGAACAGGGCGGGTACACTGAAGCTTTCTTT.

The chain combines TRBV30 with TRBJ2-1, with D unresolved. The V and J ends lost 2 bases and 4 bases respectively, with 12 bases between them. CDR3 length: 14 residues. Looked up from germline, CDR1 is GTSNPN and CDR2 is SVGIG (reference sequence). Here the CDR3 DNA reads TGTGCCTGGAGTATAGGGTTCGGATACAATGAGCAGTTCTTC. Translated: CAWSIGFGYNEQFF.

The rearrangement links TRBV29-1 to TRBJ2-1; D could derive from TRBD1 or TRBD2 (5 bases each). CDR1 and CDR2 from the germline V gene are SQVTM and ANQGSEA. V was cut by 6 bases and J by 6 bases, with 15 bases left in between. The CDR3 length is 13 residues. CDR3 DNA sequence: TGCAGCGTCGATCGAGCAGGGACCAATGAGCAGTTCTTC. Its translation: CSVDRAGTNEQFF.

This clonotype showed up just a few times. The V call is TRBV5-1, the J call TRBJ2-3; weak D call: TRBD1 (8 bases). CDR1 SGHRS and CDR2 YFSETQ come from the germline V gene. The CDR3 is 14 residues long. V was cut by 6 bases and J by 4 bases, with 15 bases left in between. CDR3 loop: CASTEQGGPDTQYF. In nucleotides, the CDR3 is TGCGCCAGCACCGAACAGGGGGGGCCAGATACGCAGTATTTT. The whole variable domain, filled in from reference TRBV5-1 and TRBJ2-3, reads KAGVTQTPRYLIKTRGQQVTLSCSPISGHRSVSWYQQTPGQGLQFLFEYFSETQRNKGNFPGRFSGRQFSNSRSEMNVSTLELGDSALYLCASTEQGGPDTQYFGPGTRLTVL.

Only a few counts were recorded for this clonotype. The rearrangement joins TRBV28 to TRBJ2-4; D is uncertain. The germline V gene has CDR1 MDHEN and CDR2 SYDVKM. Trimming stripped 3 bases from V and 7 bases from J, with 4 bases between. This CDR3 is 11 amino acids long. CDR3 residues: CASSFSNIQYF. The CDR3 nucleotides read TGTGCCAGCAGTTTTTCGAACATTCAGTACTTC. The variable domain in full, completed from reference TRBV28 and TRBJ2-4, reads DVKVTQSSRYLVKRTGEKVFLECVQDMDHENMFWYRQDPGLGLRLIYFSYDVKMKEKGDIPEGYSVSREKKERFSLILESASTNQTSMYLCASSFSNIQYFGAGTRLSVL.

The chain carries TRBV7-9 and TRBJ2-7; D not resolved. V was shortened by 4 bases and J by 2 bases, with 15 bases between the two germline ends. CDR1 and CDR2 from the germline V gene are SEHNR and FQNEAQ (reference sequence). The CDR3 is 15 amino acids. The CDR3 is CASSSRPENAYEQYF. CDR3 DNA sequence: TGTGCCAGCAGCTCCCGACCTGAGAACGCCTACGAGCAGTACTTC.

The V call is TRBV4-3, the J call TRBJ2-2; D ambiguous. V dropped 4 bases and J dropped 7 bases, with 10 bases sitting between them. The CDR3 contains 13 residues. Germline V lookup: CDR1 LGHNA, CDR2 YSLEER. CDR3 region: CASSLISVGELFF. CDR3 nucleotide sequence: TGCGCCAGCAGCCTAATCTCCGTCGGGGAGCTGTTTTTT.

To note about this clonotype: A much larger clone lies a single base off, so this may be a read error. The chain combines TRBV4-1 with TRBJ1-6; D might be TRBD1 (6 bases). The CDR3 extends over 14 amino acids. In germline, CDR1 is MGHRA, CDR2 YSYEKL. V was pared by 7 bases and J by 5 bases, with 12 bases between. The CDR3: CASNLQGNNSPLHF. The CDR3 DNA reads as TGCGCCAGCAACCTCCAGGGGAATAATTCACCCCTCCACTTT.

V is TRBV6-2 or TRBV6-3 and J is TRBJ2-5, with D tentatively TRBD2 (5 bases). This CDR3 has 16 amino acids. V was trimmed by 0 bases and J by 0 bases, leaving 11 bases between them. Per germline, CDR1 MNHEY and CDR2 SVGEGT. The CDR3, as DNA: TGTGCCAGCAGTTACTCCAGCGAGGGCGACCAAGAGACCCAGTACTTC. Translated, it gives CASSYSSEGDQETQYF.

V usage is TRBV18 and J usage is TRBJ1-4; D is unresolved. Trimming took 6 bases from V and 2 from J, leaving 16 bases between them. Looked up from germline, CDR1 is KGHSH and CDR2 is LQKENI. The CDR3 extends over 16 amino acids. The CDR3 DNA is TGTGCCAGCTCTTATGGCCCTCCGAGGACTAATGAAAAACTGTTTTTT. Protein sequence: CASSYGPPRTNEKLFF.

This clonotype turned up a few times. This rearrangement joins TRBV25-1 to TRBJ2-3; 8 nucleotides line up with TRBD1. J was trimmed by 14 bases and V by 3 bases; bases with no gene match: 10. There are 13 residues in the CDR3. In germline, CDR1 is MGHDK, CDR2 SYGVNS. CDR3 protein: CASSDRGRGVWYF. The CDR3 DNA follows: TGTGCCAGCAGTGACAGGGGGCGAGGGGTTTGGTATTTT.

The gene calls are TRBV3-1 and TRBJ2-5; D might be TRBD1 (5 bases). Per the germline V gene, CDR1 is LGHDT and CDR2 is YNNKEL (reference sequence). V was shortened by 4 bases and J by 1 base, with 10 bases between the two germline ends. CDR3 size: 14 residues. The CDR3 DNA reads as TGTGCCAGCAGCCGAACAGGTACCCAAGAGACCCAGTACTTC. It translates to CASSRTGTQETQYF.

This chain links TRBV20-1 with TRBJ1-2, with D unclear. Germline loops: CDR1 DFQATT, CDR2 SNEGSKA (reference sequence). The length of the CDR3 is 13 residues. With 6 bases removed from V and 4 bases from J, the gap between germline ends came to 15 bases. The CDR3 sequence is CSARANPGYGYTF. DNA for the CDR3: TGCAGTGCCCGAGCAAATCCTGGCTATGGCTACACCTTC.

This clonotype has more than one count but fewer than ten. The chain has TRBV2 and TRBJ2-6, with D perhaps TRBD1 (5 bases). Deletions cut 7 bases from V and 1 base from J, with 17 bases between. CDR3 length: 17 amino acids. Germline V lookup: CDR1 SNHLY, CDR2 FYNNEI. CDR3 coding DNA: TGTGCCAGCACCGTGGACACGCTTCGATCTGGGGCCAACGTCCTGACTTTC. Its protein is CASTVDTLRSGANVLTF.

This clonotype showed up just a few times. V is TRBV12-3 or TRBV12-4 and J is TRBJ2-1; D is ambiguous. Trimming left V 3 bases short and J 4 bases short, with 13 bases between. CDR3 length: 15 amino acids. This CDR3 is CASSLAAGTYNEQFF. The DNA for the CDR3 is TGTGCCAGCAGTTTGGCGGCAGGTACTTACAATGAGCAGTTCTTC.

In this sample, this clonotype turned up a few times. V and J are TRBV20-1 and TRBJ2-3; D may be TRBD1 or TRBD2 (6 bases each). Germline-derived CDR1 and CDR2 are DFQATT and SNEGSKA (reference sequence). CDR3 length: 11 amino acids. CDR3 coding DNA: TGCATGGGGGGCCGCACAGATACGCAGTATTTT. Translated, it gives CMGGRTDTQYF.

The chain uses TRBV29-1 and TRBJ1-1; possibly TRBD1 for D (6 bases). Looked up from germline, CDR1 is SQVTM and CDR2 is ANQGSEA. V was pared by 4 bases and J by 4 bases, with 16 bases between. The CDR3 has 14 residues. CDR3 in DNA: TGCAGCGTTGTGGGACACCGGGGGATCACTGAAGCTTTCTTT. This sequence encodes CSVVGHRGITEAFF. The complete variable domain, with remaining parts taken from reference TRBV29-1 and TRBJ1-1, reads SAVISQKPSRDICQRGTSLTIQCQVDSQVTMMFWYRQQPGQSLTLIATANQGSEATYESGFVIDKFPISRPNLTFSTLTVSNMSPEDSSIYLCSVVGHRGITEAFFGQGTRLTVV.

V is TRBV6-5 and J is TRBJ2-3; D not certain. CDR1 and CDR2 (germline): MNHEY, SVGAGI. Trimming took 0 bases from V and 1 from J, leaving 14 bases between them. This CDR3 contains 17 residues. The CDR3 protein is CASSYSRAAFRTDTQYF. The CDR3, as DNA: TGTGCCAGCAGTTACTCTAGGGCGGCCTTTCGCACAGATACGCAGTATTTT.

The chain employs TRBV11-3 and TRBJ1-2; D is possibly TRBD1 (6 bases). The V gene's germline CDR1 is SGHNT and CDR2 YENEEA. The CDR3 covers 13 residues. Trimming cost V 8 bases and J 6 bases, with 16 bases left between them. CDR3 in DNA: TGTGCCAGCGGGAAGACAGGAGGTCATGGCTACACCTTC. As protein: CASGKTGGHGYTF.

This clonotype was counted once. J is TRBJ1-5 and V is TRBV4-1; TRBD1 aligns across 7 bases. This CDR3 spans 16 amino acids. Germline V CDR1 and CDR2: MGHRA, YSYEKL. The J segment lost 4 bases and the V segment lost 5 bases, leaving 11 bases of the junction unmatched. CDR3 sequence: CASSSIARGGNQPQHF. CDR3 DNA sequence: TGCGCCAGCAGCTCAATCGCCAGGGGGGGAAATCAGCCCCAGCATTTT.